The sequence of this T cell receptor (beta chain) was determined in a study of blood T cell repertoires in COVID-19. Study information: Sample material is recorded as cDNA or gDNA derived from T cells, B-cell-depleted T cells, or PBMCs.

V gave up 3 bases and J gave up 3 bases; unmatched junction bases: 8. The CDR3 has 16 amino acids. Germline V gene sequence: CDR1 WNHNN, CDR2 SYGVQD (reference sequence). Profiled with immunoSEQ multiplex PCR; TCRdb holds only in-frame clones, not every one. The sample lists 180,000 or so clones; 75% to 90% were seen once. The clonotype comes from a human donor with active or convalescent COVID-19. The donor label of this sample is uncertain. The rearrangement joins TRBV10-1 to TRBJ2-1; 7 nucleotides line up with TRBD2. The sequencing sample was made of peripheral blood. The CDR3 is CASSDRPPGGYNEQFF. The CDR3, as DNA: TGCGCCAGCAGTGACCGACCACCGGGGGGCTACAATGAGCAGTTCTTC.